One and the same sample provided the 7 T cell receptor beta chains below, sequenced in a study of CXCR3-negative and CXCR3-positive naive CD8 T cells. UMI-labeled 5' RACE TRB cDNA libraries were prepared from the cells. TCRdb reprocessed the 5' RACE reads, keeping one entry per CDR3 protein, no DNA. Its table lists approximately 74,000 distinct CDR3 sequences. The sample taken for sequencing was naive CXCR3- CD8+ T cells from blood. The subset was: CD45RO-CCR7+CD27+CD95- naive CD8+ T cells lacking CXCR3 (TNR3-). Source of these receptors: a human donor in good health. Some clones in this sample may be carry-over from other donors' samples.

This chain connects TRBV7-3 to TRBJ2-1. CDR3 length equals 14 residues. Germline V gene data show CDR1 as SGHTA and CDR2 as FQGTGA. This chain's CDR3 is CASSLDSTYNEQFF.

The rearrangement joins TRBV4-3 to TRBJ1-1; the TRBD1 assignment by TCRdb is unverifiable without DNA. The CDR3 has 15 residues. CDR1 and CDR2 from the germline V gene are LGHNA and YSLEER. The CDR3 reads CASSQDAGGSAEAFF.

The V gene is TRBV7-9, the J gene TRBJ2-3. The CDR3 is 12 residues long. Germline V gene data show CDR1 as SEHNR and CDR2 as FQNEAQ (reference sequence). This CDR3 is CASSFSTDTQYF.

J is TRBJ2-7 and V is TRBV6-5; TCRdb proposes TRBD1, but this gene call is untestable without DNA. Germline-derived CDR1 and CDR2 are MNHEY and SVGAGI. The CDR3 is 13 residues long. CDR3 sequence: CASSQTGRDEQYF.

The V and J genes are TRBV29-1 and TRBJ2-7; TCRdb outputs TRBD1, but without DNA this stays unchecked. There are 13 residues in the CDR3. Germline lookup yields CDR1 SQVTM and CDR2 ANQGSEA. The chain's CDR3 is CSVTGGSSYEQYF.

The chain is built from TRBV19 and TRBJ1-1; the D call from TCRdb, TRBD1, cannot be confirmed without DNA. Looked up from germline, CDR1 is LNHDA and CDR2 is SQIVND (reference sequence). This CDR3 contains 15 residues. The CDR3 region is CASSIFGTENTEAFF.

The chain links TRBV10-3 to TRBJ2-5. This CDR3 comprises 13 residues. CDR1 ENHRY and CDR2 SYGVKD come from the germline V gene. CDR3 region: CAISEGRQETQYF.